The 31 T cell receptor beta chains in this list originate from one sample, sequenced in a study of shared clonotypes between healthy human individuals. The assay was immunoSEQ multiplex PCR, and TCRdb's table has in-frame clones only and misses some. Among about 2.3 million clones listed, under 95% were seen once. Sequenced sample: naive CD4+ T cells from PBMCs. Subset given: CD45RA+ positively selected. These receptors were obtained from a young man in good health. Some clones in this sample may be carry-over from other donors' samples.

This clone was counted a single time. J is TRBJ2-3 and V is TRBV5-1; 11 nucleotides match TRBD1. Trimming removed 7 bases from V and 6 bases from J; junction bases left unmatched: 10. The CDR3 spans 15 residues. CDR1 is SGHRS, CDR2 YFSETQ, per germline. CDR3 protein: CASRPGTGGLDTQYF. The CDR3 DNA follows: TGCGCCAGCCGCCCTGGGACAGGGGGTTTGGATACGCAGTATTTT.

About this clone itself: The sample contains more than one DNA sequence encoding this CDR3. The rearrangement links TRBV2 to TRBJ2-7; D call uncertain. The CDR3 totals 13 residues. CDR1 and CDR2 from the germline V gene are SNHLY and FYNNEI. Trimming pared 2 bases from V and 2 bases from J, leaving 7 bases between. CDR3 in amino acids: CASSESEAYEQYF. The CDR3 DNA sequence: TGTGCCAGCAGTGAATCCGAGGCCTACGAGCAGTACTTC.

The chain links TRBV25-1 to TRBJ2-5; 9 positions match TRBD1. The J call may be mistaken, given a closer DNA end match to TRBJ2-7. Looked up from germline, CDR1 is MGHDK and CDR2 is SYGVNS. CDR3 length: 15 amino acids. CDR3 sequence (DNA): TGTGCCAGCAGCTCAGGACAGGGGAGCTCCTACGAGCAGTACTTC. Translated: CASSSGQGSSYEQYF.

This clone was seen only once. The gene calls are TRBV29-1 and TRBJ2-7; 8 bases are shared with TRBD1. V shed 8 bases and J 4 bases; nucleotides not matched to a gene: 25. CDR1 is SQVTM and CDR2 is ANQGSEA in the germline V gene. There are 18 residues in the CDR3. In DNA form, the CDR3 reads TGCAGCTTCCCCTCCCGGGACAGGATTGGTTTGTTTTGGTACGAGCAGTACTTC. Its protein is CSFPSRDRIGLFWYEQYF.

This chain links TRBV5-4 with TRBJ2-2, with D maybe TRBD1 (6 bases). The germline V and J ends were trimmed by 3 bases and 0 bases, with 9 bases remaining between them. The CDR3 contains 15 residues. Per the germline V gene, CDR1 is SGHNT and CDR2 is YYREEE (reference sequence). The CDR3 DNA reads as TGTGCCAGCAGCTCAGGGGCAGCGAACACCGGGGAGCTGTTTTTT. This encodes CASSSGAANTGELFF. The whole variable domain, remainder taken from reference TRBV5-4 and TRBJ2-2, is ETGVTQSPTHLIKTRGQQVTLRCSSQSGHNTVSWYQQALGQGPQFIFQYYREEENGRGNFPPRFSGLQFPNYSSELNVNALELDDSALYLCASSSGAANTGELFFGEGSRLTVL.

This rearrangement joins TRBV28 to TRBJ2-5; the D is unclear. The CDR3 covers 14 residues. From germline, CDR1 is MDHEN and CDR2 SYDVKM. Trimming pared 3 bases from V and 0 bases from J, leaving 8 bases between. The DNA of the CDR3 is TGTGCCAGCAGTTTCTCGACGTACCAAGAGACCCAGTACTTC. It is translated as CASSFSTYQETQYF.

This clone was recorded only once. The chain couples TRBV18 to TRBJ2-5; tentative D call: TRBD2 (5 bases). CDR1 and CDR2 from the germline V gene are KGHSH and LQKENI. The CDR3 has 15 amino acids. Between the trimmed V and J ends, which lost 5 bases and 5 bases, there was a span of 18 bases. The CDR3 sequence is CASSTSRGTVETQYF. CDR3 coding DNA: TGTGCCAGCTCAACATCCCGGGGTACGGTGGAGACCCAGTACTTC.

The chain's CDR3 is CASGLVADEKLFF. In DNA form, the CDR3 reads TGTGCCAGCGGGTTGGTAGCCGATGAAAAACTGTTTTTT. This chain uses TRBV6-6 with TRBJ1-4, with D hard to call. CDR1 and CDR2 from the germline V gene are MNHNY and SVGAGI (reference sequence). CDR3 length: 13 amino acids. V shed 8 bases and J shed 6 bases, with 13 bases lying between them.

The chain uses TRBV2 and TRBJ2-3; the match to TRBD2 covers 9 bases. CDR1 SNHLY and CDR2 FYNNEI come from the germline V gene. This CDR3 region has 14 residues. The V and J ends lost 6 bases and 6 bases, in that order; junction bases with no gene match: 7. The CDR3 here is CASRREGRVDTQYF. CDR3 sequence (DNA): TGTGCCAGCAGGCGGGAGGGCCGGGTGGATACGCAGTATTTT.

In regard to this clone: The sample carries other DNA sequences with the same CDR3. The genes are TRBV15 and TRBJ1-2, with D unclear. The CDR3 is 14 amino acids. Germline CDR1 LNHNV, CDR2 YYDKDF (reference sequence). V lost 1 base and J 2 bases, leaving 8 bases between the germline ends. CDR3 sequence: CATSRGTANYGYTF. CDR3 DNA: TGTGCCACCAGCAGAGGAACAGCAAACTATGGCTACACCTTC.

V is TRBV5-6 and J is TRBJ2-1; D gene unclear. V was cut by 0 bases and J by 9 bases, with 7 bases left in between. The CDR3 consists of 12 residues. The germline V gene has CDR1 SGHDT and CDR2 YYEEEE. CDR3 sequence reads: CASSLVSGEQFF. CDR3 nucleotide sequence: TGTGCCAGCAGCTTGGTTTCGGGTGAGCAGTTCTTC.

The V gene is TRBV5-8, the J gene TRBJ1-2, with D perhaps matching TRBD1 (6 bases). This CDR3 contains 13 residues. The ends were cut back, 4 bases at V and 5 bases at J, with 12 bases in the middle. Germline V lookup: CDR1 SGHTS, CDR2 YDEGEE. The CDR3 reads CASSTTGLYGYTF. The CDR3 DNA follows: TGTGCCAGCAGCACGACAGGACTGTATGGCTACACCTTC.

This clone has only a few counts. The chain has TRBV29-1 and TRBJ1-1, with a weak D call TRBD1 (5 bases). This CDR3 comprises 14 residues. V lost 0 bases to trimming and J lost 0 bases, with 8 bases between them. The germline gives CDR1 SQVTM, CDR2 ANQGSEA. CDR3 nucleotides: TGCAGCGTTGAAGACGCAGGGATGAACACTGAAGCTTTCTTT. Protein product: CSVEDAGMNTEAFF.

The genes are TRBV6-5 and TRBJ1-6; 7 positions agree with TRBD1. This CDR3 region has 13 residues. CDR1 MNHEY and CDR2 SVGAGI come from the germline V gene. J was trimmed by 8 bases and V by 8 bases; bases with no gene match: 6. In DNA form, the CDR3 reads TGTGCCAGCGGGAGGGGGCCTGATTCACCCCTCCACTTT. It translates to CASGRGPDSPLHF.

The chain is built from TRBV9 and TRBJ2-3; D not certain. V was clipped by 0 bases and J by 2 bases, with 10 bases between them. This CDR3 contains 15 residues. Germline V gene sequence: CDR1 SGDLS, CDR2 YYNGEE. This chain's CDR3 is CASSVAPDLTDTQYF. The CDR3 DNA sequence: TGTGCCAGCAGCGTAGCCCCAGATCTCACAGATACGCAGTATTTT.

With regard to this clone: The sample contains more than one DNA sequence encoding this CDR3. The chain recombines TRBV9 with TRBJ2-3; no firm D call. The CDR3 extends over 14 amino acids. Germline V gives CDR1 SGDLS, CDR2 YYNGEE. Trimming cost V 0 bases and J 1 base, with 6 bases left between them. The CDR3 sequence: CASSVGSGTDTQYF. CDR3 in DNA: TGTGCCAGCAGCGTAGGGAGCGGCACAGATACGCAGTATTTT. Full variable domain (missing parts from reference TRBV9 and TRBJ2-3): DSGVTQTPKHLITATGQRVTLRCSPRSGDLSVYWYQQSLDQGLQFLIQYYNGEERAKGNILERFSAQQFPDLHSELNLSSLELGDSALYFCASSVGSGTDTQYFGPGTRLTVL.

The chain carries TRBV15 and TRBJ2-7; 7 bases map to TRBD2. J was trimmed by 2 bases and V by 5 bases; bases with no gene match: 9. This CDR3 comprises 15 residues. Germline CDR1 reads LNHNV; CDR2 reads YYDKDF (reference sequence). This CDR3 reads CATSPRAGDAYEQYF. The CDR3 bases are TGTGCCACCAGCCCCCGCGCGGGGGATGCCTACGAGCAGTACTTC.

V is TRBV21-1 and J is TRBJ2-5; the table's D call TRBD2 went unverified against the DNA. TRBV21-1 constitutes a pseudogene. This CDR3 has 17 residues. CDR3 loop: CASSTKRGRLAEETQYF. The CDR3 bases are TGTGCCAGCAGCACCAAAAGGGGAAGACTAGCGGAAGAGACCCAGTACTTC.

The chain uses TRBV2 and TRBJ1-1; 11 bases match TRBD1. This CDR3 has 15 residues. V dropped 5 bases and J dropped 6; count of bases not matched to a gene: 8. Germline CDR1 and CDR2: SNHLY and FYNNEI. The DNA for the CDR3 is TGTGCCAGCAGTAGAACCGGGACAGGGGGTTCTGAAGCTTTCTTT. Protein: CASSRTGTGGSEAFF.

V gene TRBV4-2 combines with J gene TRBJ2-1; possible D gene TRBD1, 5 bases. This CDR3 has 16 residues. From germline, CDR1 is LGHNA and CDR2 YNFKEQ. V dropped 0 bases and J dropped 0 bases, with 9 bases sitting between them. In nucleotides, the CDR3 is TGTGCCAGCAGCCAAGAAGGGGAACTCTCCTACAATGAGCAGTTCTTC. Translation gives CASSQEGELSYNEQFF.

Details on this clone: Within the sample, other DNA sequences also encode this same CDR3. This rearrangement joins TRBV9 to TRBJ2-3; no firm D call. CDR1 is SGDLS and CDR2 is YYNGEE in the germline V gene. The CDR3 runs to 14 residues. V lost 0 bases and J lost 0, with 5 bases in between. The CDR3 here is CASSVVASTDTQYF. The CDR3 DNA follows: TGTGCCAGCAGCGTAGTGGCTAGCACAGATACGCAGTATTTT.

The chain carries TRBV6-5 and TRBJ2-7; D perhaps matches TRBD2 (5 bases). V was clipped by 10 bases and J by 3 bases, with 16 bases between them. Germline CDR1 is MNHEY and CDR2 is SVGAGI. The CDR3 has 13 residues. The CDR3 region is CATQRAEGYEQYF. For the CDR3, the DNA is TGTGCCACTCAAAGGGCTGAGGGCTACGAGCAGTACTTC.

The chain joins TRBV4-2 to TRBJ1-1; 8 bases map to TRBD1. Germline CDR1 LGHNA, CDR2 YNFKEQ. The V gene end was trimmed by 5 bases and the J gene end by 1 base; junction bases not matched to a gene: 6. This CDR3 contains 15 residues. CDR3 residues: CASSATGTGNTEAFF. The CDR3, as DNA: TGTGCCAGCAGCGCCACCGGGACAGGGAACACTGAAGCTTTCTTT.

This chain uses TRBV29-1 with TRBJ2-7; the D call may be TRBD1 or TRBD2 (5 bases each). V was pared by 2 bases and J by 5 bases, with 10 bases between. The length of the CDR3 is 12 residues. From germline, CDR1 is SQVTM and CDR2 ANQGSEA. In DNA form, the CDR3 reads TGCAGCGTTGAACAAGGGGACCACGAGCAGTACTTC. As protein: CSVEQGDHEQYF.

The chain carries TRBV28 and TRBJ1-2; D is ambiguous. From germline, CDR1 is MDHEN and CDR2 SYDVKM. Trimming cost V 4 bases and J 8 bases, with 8 bases left between them. CDR3 length: 11 amino acids. The CDR3 bases are TGTGCCAGCAGTTCAGAAGGAGGCTACACCTTC. It specifies CASSSEGGYTF.

CDR3 coding DNA: TGTGCCGCCCGGAGGTGGACTAGCGGTTACAATGAGCAGTTCTTC. It specifies CAARRWTSGYNEQFF. V is TRBV6-1 and J is TRBJ2-1; TRBD2 aligns across 10 bases. This CDR3 region has 15 residues. The V segment lost 11 bases and the J segment 4 bases; nucleotides outside the gene matches: 11. CDR1 is MNHNS, CDR2 SASEGT, per germline.

The chain combines TRBV5-1 with TRBJ2-2; the D gene could be TRBD1 or TRBD2 (5 bases each). V dropped 2 bases and J dropped 4 bases, with 12 bases sitting between them. The CDR3 has 15 amino acids. From germline, CDR1 is SGHRS and CDR2 YFSETQ. The CDR3 nucleotides are TGCGCCAGCAGCTTAGGGTTTGGGGGCACCGGGGAGCTGTTTTTT. It codes for CASSLGFGGTGELFF.

As for this clone: The same CDR3 can be traced to other DNA sequences in this sample. The V gene is TRBV7-9, the J gene TRBJ2-5; 8 bases are a match to TRBD2. The CDR3 consists of 13 residues. From germline, CDR1 is SEHNR and CDR2 FQNEAQ (reference sequence). V shed 4 bases, J shed 2 bases, and the junction held 0 bases outside the gene matches. The CDR3 reads CASSSSGQETQYF. For the CDR3, the DNA is TGTGCCAGCAGCTCTAGCGGGCAAGAGACCCAGTACTTC.

The chain joins TRBV6-5 to TRBJ1-3, with D maybe TRBD1 (5 bases). Germline CDR1 reads MNHEY; CDR2 reads SVGAGI. CDR3 length: 14 amino acids. V lost 4 bases and J 0 bases, leaving 7 bases between the germline ends. The CDR3 loop is CASSLGVSGNTIYF. In nucleotides, the CDR3 is TGTGCCAGCAGTTTGGGGGTCTCTGGAAACACCATATATTTT.

Remarks on this clone: This sample includes further DNA sequences coding for the same CDR3. The J gene is TRBJ2-5, the V gene TRBV5-1; TRBD1 matches 8 bases. V shed 0 bases and J 5 bases; nucleotides not matched to a gene: 0. This CDR3 contains 13 residues. Per germline, CDR1 SGHRS and CDR2 YFSETQ. The CDR3 sequence is CASSLGTGETQYF. The CDR3 coding sequence is TGCGCCAGCAGCTTGGGGACAGGGGAGACCCAGTACTTC.

The J gene is TRBJ2-7, the V gene TRBV5-1; perhaps TRBD2 as D (6 bases). CDR3 length equals 13 residues. Germline assignment: CDR1 SGHRS and CDR2 YFSETQ. The germline V and J ends were trimmed by 3 bases and 3 bases, with 10 bases remaining between them. The CDR3 DNA reads TGCGCCAGCAGCTCGGGAGATATCTACGAGCAGTACTTC. Its translation is CASSSGDIYEQYF.